The 8 T cell receptor beta chains below all came from one sample that was sequenced in a study of vaccination and CD4 T cells after COVID-19. Time point described: late sampling 161 to 241 days after vaccination in a few convalescent patients. TCRdb independently ran MiXCR on the PCR reads; one entry per CDR3 protein. The table lists about 30,000 distinct CDR3 sequences, roughly 50% of them singletons. The sample here was CD4+ T cells from blood, taken about 7 months after SARS-CoV-2 vaccination. The receptors come from a human donor who had recovered from COVID-19.

The V call is TRBV7-6, the J call TRBJ2-3, with a weak D call TRBD2 (6 bases). V lost 1 base and J lost 10, with 15 bases in between. Germline V gene sequence: CDR1 SGHVS, CDR2 FNYEAQ. This CDR3 has 14 amino acids. Here the CDR3 DNA reads TGTGCCAGCAGCTTAGGTCCCTATGGGACTCCGCAGTATTTT. This sequence encodes CASSLGPYGTPQYF.

V and J are TRBV20-1 and TRBJ1-2; D may be TRBD1 (5 bases). This CDR3 region has 13 residues. Germline V gives CDR1 DFQATT, CDR2 SNEGSKA (reference sequence). V was clipped by 1 base and J by 5 bases, with 11 bases between them. The CDR3 here is CSARGQGGYGYTF. The DNA for the CDR3 is TGCAGTGCTAGAGGGCAGGGCGGTTATGGCTACACCTTC.

This clonotype was observed a handful of times. V gene TRBV15 combines with J gene TRBJ1-2; TRBD1 might be the D (6 bases). Germline assignment: CDR1 LNHNV and CDR2 YYDKDF (reference sequence). The CDR3 spans 14 residues. Trimming left V 0 bases short and J 4 bases short, with 9 bases between. Here the CDR3 reads CATSRDYRAYGYTF. The CDR3 DNA follows: TGTGCCACCAGCAGAGATTACAGGGCCTATGGCTACACCTTC.

This clonotype was observed a handful of times. V and J are TRBV19 and TRBJ1-5; a possible D gene is TRBD1 (6 bases). CDR1 is LNHDA, CDR2 SQIVND, per germline (reference sequence). With 5 bases removed from V and 6 bases from J, the gap between germline ends came to 17 bases. CDR3 length equals 15 residues. The CDR3 sequence: CASSLVDGGAQPQHF. The CDR3 DNA sequence: TGTGCCAGTAGTCTCGTGGACGGGGGCGCTCAGCCCCAGCATTTT.

This sequence joins TRBV28 and TRBJ1-1; possibly TRBD1 for D (6 bases). With 4 bases removed from V and 1 base from J, the gap between germline ends came to 16 bases. The CDR3 is 16 amino acids. Germline-derived CDR1 and CDR2 are MDHEN and SYDVKM. CDR3 coding DNA: TGTGCCAGCAGTTCAAGCGCCCTGACAGGGAACACTGAAGCTTTCTTT. Residues: CASSSSALTGNTEAFF.

The genes are TRBV29-1 and TRBJ1-3, with D unclear. Trimming cost V 6 bases and J 2 bases, with 5 bases left between them. Germline CDR1 SQVTM, CDR2 ANQGSEA. CDR3 length: 11 residues. DNA of the CDR3: TGCAGCGTGGGAGCTGGAAACACCATATATTTT. Encoded protein: CSVGAGNTIYF.

The chain recombines TRBV20-1 with TRBJ2-6; D remains unclear. The CDR3 is 14 amino acids. Trimming pared 0 bases from V and 0 bases from J, leaving 3 bases between. Germline values: CDR1 DFQATT, CDR2 SNEGSKA (reference sequence). The CDR3 nucleotides read TGCAGTGCTAGAGAGGTCTCTGGGGCCAACGTCCTGACTTTC. This sequence encodes CSAREVSGANVLTF.

This chain links TRBV6-2 or TRBV6-3 with TRBJ2-1; 7 nucleotides agree with TRBD1. This CDR3 comprises 13 residues. Per germline, CDR1 MNHEY and CDR2 SVGEGT. Trimming cost V 5 bases and J 9 bases; bases outside gene matches: 7. The CDR3 DNA follows: TGTGCCAGCAGTATGGACAGGACCGCTGAGCAGTTCTTC. It specifies CASSMDRTAEQFF.